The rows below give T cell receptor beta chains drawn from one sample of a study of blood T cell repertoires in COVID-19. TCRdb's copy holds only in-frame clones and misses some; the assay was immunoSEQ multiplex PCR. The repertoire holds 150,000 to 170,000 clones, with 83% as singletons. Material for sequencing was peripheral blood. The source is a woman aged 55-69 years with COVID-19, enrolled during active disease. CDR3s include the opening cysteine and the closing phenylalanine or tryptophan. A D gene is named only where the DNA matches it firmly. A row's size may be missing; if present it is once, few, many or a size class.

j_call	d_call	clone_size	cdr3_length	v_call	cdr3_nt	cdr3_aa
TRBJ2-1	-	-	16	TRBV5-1	TGCGCCAGCAGCTTGGGCCCAAGCGGGCGGTACAATGAGCAGTTCTTC	CASSLGPSGRYNEQFF
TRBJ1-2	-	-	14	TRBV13	TGTGCCAGCAGCTTGGTGGGGCAGAACTATGGCTACACCTTC	CASSLVGQNYGYTF
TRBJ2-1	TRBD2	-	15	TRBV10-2	TGCGCCAGCAGGGTTAGCGGGGGGGCCCACAATGAGCAGTTCTTC	CASRVSGGAHNEQFF
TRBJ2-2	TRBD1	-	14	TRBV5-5	TGTGCCAGCAGACAGGGGGCTAACACCGGGGAGCTGTTTTTT	CASRQGANTGELFF
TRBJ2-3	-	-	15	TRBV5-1	TGCGCCAGCAGCTCAGGGGGACTTGGCACAGATACGCAGTATTTT	CASSSGGLGTDTQYF
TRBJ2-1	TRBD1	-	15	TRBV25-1	TGTGCCAGCAGTGAATACCGGACAGGGGGCTATGAGCAGTTCTTC	CASSEYRTGGYEQFF
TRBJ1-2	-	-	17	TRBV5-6	TGTGCCAGCAGCAGCTCAGGCAGTTACCTACGAGCCTATGGCTACACCTTC	CASSSSGSYLRAYGYTF
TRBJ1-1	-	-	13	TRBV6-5	TGTGCCAGCAGGTTACGACAGAACACTGAAGCTTTCTTT	CASRLRQNTEAFF
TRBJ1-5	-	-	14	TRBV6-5	TGTGCCGTCACAGGGCCCTCTAGCAATCAGCCCCAGCATTTT	CAVTGPSSNQPQHF
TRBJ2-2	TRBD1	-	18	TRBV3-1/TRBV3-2	TGTGCCAGCAGCCTTTTCGGACAGGGCCTCACAGCCACCGGGGAGCTGTTTTTT	CASSLFGQGLTATGELFF
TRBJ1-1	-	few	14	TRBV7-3	TGTGCCAGCAGCTTCGGGGGTAGGAGCACTGAAGCTTTCTTT	CASSFGGRSTEAFF
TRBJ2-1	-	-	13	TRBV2	TGTGCCAGCGGTAACAGGGAAGCGAATGAGCAGTTCTTC	CASGNREANEQFF
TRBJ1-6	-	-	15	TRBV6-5	TGTGCCAGCAGTTACTCACAGGTCTCCAATTCACCCCTCCACTTT	CASSYSQVSNSPLHF
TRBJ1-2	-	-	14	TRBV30	TGTGCCTGGAAAAAAACACAGGGTCGAGGAGGCTACACCTTC	CAWKKTQGRGGYTF
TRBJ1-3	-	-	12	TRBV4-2	TGTGCCAGCAGCCAAGATAGAAACACCATATATTTT	CASSQDRNTIYF
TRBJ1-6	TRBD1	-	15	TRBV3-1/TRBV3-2	TGTGCCAGCAGGGGGACAGGGGGCATTAATTCACCCCTCCACTTT	CASRGTGGINSPLHF
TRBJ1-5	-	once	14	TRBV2	TGTGCCAGCAGGGGTGGAGCCGTCAATCAGCCCCAGCATTTT	CASRGGAVNQPQHF
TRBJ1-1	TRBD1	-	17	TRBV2	TGTGCCAGCACTCTCCCTTCGGGACAGGGTCGGAACACTGAAGCTTTCTTT	CASTLPSGQGRNTEAFF
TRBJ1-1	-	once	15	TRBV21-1	TGTGCCAGCAGCAAAGGGCGGATGCCGAACACTGAAGCTTTCTTT	CASSKGRMPNTEAFF
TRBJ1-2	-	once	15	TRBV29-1	TGCAGCGTTGAAGACAGGGCCGGAATTTTAGGGGGCTACACCTTC	CSVEDRAGILGGYTF
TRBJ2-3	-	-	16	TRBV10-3	TGTGCCATCAGTGACGGGTCGGCAGGGGCGGGAGATACGCAGTATTTT	CAISDGSAGAGDTQYF
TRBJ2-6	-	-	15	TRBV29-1	TGCAGCGTTTTGGTGACAGGCTCTGGGGCCAACGTCCTGACTTTC	CSVLVTGSGANVLTF
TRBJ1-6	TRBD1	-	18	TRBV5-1	TGCGCCAGCAGCGGCCGGGACAGGGGTGGATCCTATAATTCACCCCTCCACTTT	CASSGRDRGGSYNSPLHF
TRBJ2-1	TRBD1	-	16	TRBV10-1	TGCGCCAGCAGTGGGTCCCGGGACAGGGTCCGCAATGAGCAGTTCTTC	CASSGSRDRVRNEQFF
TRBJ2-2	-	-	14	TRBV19	TGTGCCAGTTCGGACTATGCGAACACCGGGGAGCTGTTTTTT	CASSDYANTGELFF
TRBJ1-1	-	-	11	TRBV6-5	TGTGCCAGCAGCGCGCAGGGTGAAGCTTTCTTT	CASSAQGEAFF
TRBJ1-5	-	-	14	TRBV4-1	TGCGCCAGCAGCGGCGTAGGGGGCAATCAGCCCCAGCATTTT	CASSGVGGNQPQHF
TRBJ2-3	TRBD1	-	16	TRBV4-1	TGCGCCAGCAGCCAAGATCCTGGACAGGGGGCAGATACGCAGTATTTT	CASSQDPGQGADTQYF
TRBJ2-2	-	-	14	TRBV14	TGTGCCAGCAGCGAGCCTCCCCTGACCGGGGAGCTGTTTTTT	CASSEPPLTGELFF
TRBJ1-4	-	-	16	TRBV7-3	TGTGCCAGCAGCCTCGCCGGGACTCAAACTAATGAAAAACTGTTTTTT	CASSLAGTQTNEKLFF
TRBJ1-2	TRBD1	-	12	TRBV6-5	TGTGCCAGCAGTAAGGGGGCCGGTGGCTACACCTTC	CASSKGAGGYTF
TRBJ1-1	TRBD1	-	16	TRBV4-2	TGTGCCAGCAGCCAAGGAGGGACAGCCTTGAACACTGAAGCTTTCTTT	CASSQGGTALNTEAFF
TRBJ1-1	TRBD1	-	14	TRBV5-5	TGTGCCAGCAGCTCCTACAGGGGGGATACTGAAGCTTTCTTT	CASSSYRGDTEAFF
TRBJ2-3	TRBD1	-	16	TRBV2	TGTGCCAGCAGTGAAGGAGGGGGCCTTAGCACAGATACGCAGTATTTT	CASSEGGGLSTDTQYF
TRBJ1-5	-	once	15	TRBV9	TGTGCCAGCAGCGCAGACCCACAGGGAAATCAGCCCCAGCATTTT	CASSADPQGNQPQHF
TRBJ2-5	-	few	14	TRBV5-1	TGCGCCAGCAGCTCTCCCCAGGGGCCAGAGACCCAGTACTTC	CASSSPQGPETQYF
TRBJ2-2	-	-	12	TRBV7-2	TGTGCCAGCAGCCCCTTTCCCGGGGAGCTGTTTTTT	CASSPFPGELFF
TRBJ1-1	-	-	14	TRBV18	TGTGCCAGCTCACCGTTTTCGGGAAACACTGAAGCTTTCTTT	CASSPFSGNTEAFF
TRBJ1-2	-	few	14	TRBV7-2	TGTGCCAGCAGCTTACGCGGGACGGACTATGGCTACACCTTC	CASSLRGTDYGYTF
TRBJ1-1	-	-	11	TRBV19	TGTGCCAGTAGTGACACTTTCCAAGCTTTCTTT	CASSDTFQAFF
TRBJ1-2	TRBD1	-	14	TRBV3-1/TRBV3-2	TGTGCCAGCAGCCAAGGGACAGGGAACCATGGCTACACCTTC	CASSQGTGNHGYTF
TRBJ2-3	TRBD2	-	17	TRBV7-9	TGTGCCAGCAGCCAAAGGATCGGTGCGGGAGGAGAAAATACGCAGTATTTT	CASSQRIGAGGENTQYF
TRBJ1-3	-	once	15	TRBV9	TGTGCCAGCAGCGTAGCAGGTAGCTCTGGAAACACCATATATTTT	CASSVAGSSGNTIYF
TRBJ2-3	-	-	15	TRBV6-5	TGTGCCAGCAGTTACTCTAGCGTTAGCACAGATACGCAGTATTTT	CASSYSSVSTDTQYF
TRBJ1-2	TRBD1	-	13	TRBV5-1	TGCGCCAGCAGCTTGGACCCAGGGGGTGGCTACACCTTC	CASSLDPGGGYTF
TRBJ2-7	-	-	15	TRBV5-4	TGTGCCAGCAGCTTGGGGCAGGGTGTGAGCTACGAGCAGTACTTC	CASSLGQGVSYEQYF
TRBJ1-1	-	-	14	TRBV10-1	TGCGCCAGCAGTACAGTCGCGGGTAGCACTGAAGCTTTCTTT	CASSTVAGSTEAFF
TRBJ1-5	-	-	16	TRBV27	TGTGCCAGCAGTTTAGGGTACGGAGGGTCTAATCAGCCCCAGCATTTT	CASSLGYGGSNQPQHF
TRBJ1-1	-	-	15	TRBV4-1	TGCGCCAGCAGCCAAGATGAGGGCATGAACACTGAAGCTTTCTTT	CASSQDEGMNTEAFF
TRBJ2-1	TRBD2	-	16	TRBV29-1	TGCAGCGTTGGAACTAGCGGGGGTGCTAGTCGTAATGAGCAGTTCTTC	CSVGTSGGASRNEQFF
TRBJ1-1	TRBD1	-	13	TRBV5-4	TGTGCCAGCAGCTTGAAGGGACAGGCTGAAGCTTTCTTT	CASSLKGQAEAFF
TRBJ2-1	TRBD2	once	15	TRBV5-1	TGCGCCAGCGTAGAGACTAGCAGGTCCTACAATGAGCAGTTCTTC	CASVETSRSYNEQFF